This T cell receptor beta chain was documented in a study of shared clonotypes between healthy human individuals. Overall study results and limits: The researchers took only blood, and tissue repertoires probably look different.

Remarks on this clone: Its antigen is not known.

Unsorted samples used about 90 million PBMCs for genomic DNA. The V gene's germline CDR1 is SQVTM and CDR2 ANQGSEA. Losses at the gene ends were 7 bases for V and 2 bases for J; bases not matched to a gene: 8. The CDR3 length is 13 residues. Only in-frame clones appear in the TCRdb table, and some are missing; sequencing was by immunoSEQ multiplex PCR. The sample shows a few hundred thousand clones, roughly four fifths of them seen only once. The clonotype was recovered from a woman between 35 and 50 years old in good health. Some clones in this sample may be carry-over from other donors' samples. This chain links TRBV29-1 with TRBJ2-7; 7 bases fit TRBD1. The sample was PBMCs. Here the CDR3 DNA reads TGCAGCGCGCAGGGGGACAAGACCTACGAGCAGTACTTC. Translating gives CSAQGDKTYEQYF.